The sequence of this T cell receptor (beta chain) was determined in a study of cytomegalovirus exposure and HLA in healthy donors. This clone was recorded a few times. Using immunoSEQ multiplex PCR, the repertoire was profiled, and TCRdb retains in-frame clones only, with some absent. The sample has 110,000 to 150,000 clones; 94% are singletons. V was clipped by 1 base and J by 0 bases, with 10 bases between them. The CDR3 extends over 16 amino acids. Germline V gene sequence: CDR1 SGHVS, CDR2 FNYEAQ. This clonotype originated in a man aged 18-30 years in good health and CMV-seropositive. The chain uses TRBV7-6 and TRBJ1-3; unclear D gene. Specimen: PBMCs. The CDR3 reads CASSLGTGSSGNTIYF. The CDR3 nucleotides are TGTGCCAGCAGCTTAGGGACTGGGAGCTCTGGAAACACCATATATTTT.